These 21 T cell receptor beta chains share one sample of origin, sequenced in a study of blood T cell repertoires in COVID-19. The method was immunoSEQ multiplex PCR; TCRdb's version includes in-frame clones alone and lacks a portion of them. This table has fewer than 200,000 clones, roughly 85% appearing once. Input material: PBMCs or T cells enriched from blood (not recorded which). Receptors were obtained from an older woman in a cohort exposed to, infected with or recovered from COVID-19 (not recorded which).

This chain links TRBV19 with TRBJ1-1; 8 bases match TRBD1. The J segment lost 2 bases and the V segment lost 5 bases, leaving 4 bases of the junction unmatched. CDR3 length equals 14 residues. Germline CDR1 and CDR2: LNHDA and SQIVND (reference sequence). CDR3 residues: CASSRQGANTEAFF. The CDR3 DNA reads as TGTGCCAGTAGTCGTCAGGGGGCTAACACTGAAGCTTTCTTT.

This chain connects TRBV28 to TRBJ2-3; 7 bases match TRBD1. CDR1 is MDHEN and CDR2 is SYDVKM in the germline V gene. This CDR3 is built from 14 residues. V trimming: 5 bases; J trimming: 4 bases; junction bases outside the gene matches: 6. CDR3 sequence: CASSSRQGPDTQYF. Written as DNA, the CDR3 is TGTGCCAGCAGTAGCAGACAGGGACCAGATACGCAGTATTTT. Full variable domain (outside the CDR3, taken from reference TRBV28 and TRBJ2-3): DVKVTQSSRYLVKRTGEKVFLECVQDMDHENMFWYRQDPGLGLRLIYFSYDVKMKEKGDIPEGYSVSREKKERFSLILESASTNQTSMYLCASSSRQGPDTQYFGPGTRLTVL.

The chain couples TRBV5-6 to TRBJ1-2; maybe TRBD1 (6 bases). CDR1 and CDR2 from the germline V gene are SGHDT and YYEEEE. Trimming removed 4 bases at V and 7 bases at J, with 11 bases between. There are 12 residues in the CDR3. DNA for the CDR3: TGTGCCAGCAGCCCAACAGGGATTGGCTACACCTTC. Residues: CASSPTGIGYTF.

V and J are TRBV30 and TRBJ2-1; 11 positions match TRBD1. Germline V gives CDR1 GTSNPN, CDR2 SVGIG (reference sequence). The V and J ends lost 5 bases and 4 bases, in that order; junction bases with no gene match: 4. This CDR3 comprises 14 residues. As DNA, the CDR3 is TGTGCCTGGGGCCGGGACAGGGGGTACAATGAGCAGTTCTTC. Its protein is CAWGRDRGYNEQFF.

This chain joins TRBV7-2 and TRBJ2-3; the D gene is possibly TRBD1 (6 bases). V was clipped by 0 bases and J by 7 bases, with 11 bases between them. CDR3 length: 14 residues. CDR1 and CDR2 from the germline V gene are SGHTA and FQGNSA. The CDR3 spells CASSLASQGNTQYF. The CDR3 bases are TGTGCCAGCAGCTTAGCGTCTCAGGGGAATACGCAGTATTTT.

The chain is built from TRBV5-4 and TRBJ2-7, with TRBD2 matching 8 bases. CDR1 and CDR2 (germline): SGHNT, YYREEE (reference sequence). The V and J ends lost 2 bases and 3 bases, in that order; junction bases with no gene match: 10. The CDR3 loop spans 16 amino acids. The CDR3 reads CASSFSGGASFYEQYF. Here the CDR3 DNA reads TGTGCCAGCAGCTTCTCGGGGGGGGCTTCTTTCTACGAGCAGTACTTC.

The genes are TRBV12-5 and TRBJ2-1; TRBD1 matches at 10 bases. J was trimmed by 6 bases and V by 7 bases; bases with no gene match: 9. The CDR3 is 15 residues long. Germline CDR1 LGHNT, CDR2 FRNRAP. The CDR3 DNA sequence: TGTGCTAGTGCCCTGGGACAGGGGTTAGCCAATGAGCAGTTCTTC. The encoded protein is CASALGQGLANEQFF.

This clone appeared a few times. This sequence joins TRBV11-3 and TRBJ2-7; 9 nucleotides agree with TRBD2. Germline V gene data show CDR1 as SGHNT and CDR2 as YENEEA. This CDR3 is 14 amino acids long. V lost 5 bases and J lost 7; bases outside the gene matches: 9. DNA for the CDR3: TGTGCCAGCAGCCGGCAAAGTCTAGCGGGAGAGCAGTACTTC. Translated, it gives CASSRQSLAGEQYF.

CDR3 coding DNA: TGTGCCAGCACGCTAGCGGGATCTAATGAGCAGTTCTTC. Its translation: CASTLAGSNEQFF. The genes are TRBV28 and TRBJ2-1; 9 positions agree with TRBD2. The CDR3 covers 13 residues. The V segment lost 7 bases and the J segment 7 bases; nucleotides outside the gene matches: 5. Germline V gene data show CDR1 as MDHEN and CDR2 as SYDVKM.

The V call is TRBV19, the J call TRBJ2-1; 10 bases are a match to TRBD2. J was trimmed by 9 bases and V by 4 bases; bases with no gene match: 12. The germline V gene has CDR1 LNHDA and CDR2 SQIVND (reference sequence). The CDR3 contains 16 residues. CDR3 in amino acids: CASSTLSGRSSAEQFF. The CDR3 DNA follows: TGTGCCAGTAGTACCCTTAGCGGGAGGTCCAGCGCTGAGCAGTTCTTC.

This clone was counted many times. The rearrangement uses TRBV5-1 and TRBJ1-4, with TRBD1 matching over 9 bases. V lost 0 bases to trimming and J lost 5 bases; unmatched junction nucleotides: 5. The CDR3 is 16 amino acids. The germline V gene encodes CDR1 SGHRS and CDR2 YFSETQ. For the CDR3, the DNA is TGCGCCAGCAGCTTGGGGGGGACAGGGAAGAATGAAAAACTGTTTTTT. Encoded protein: CASSLGGTGKNEKLFF.

This chain joins TRBV9 and TRBJ2-3, with 8 bases matching TRBD1. Germline trimming cut 0 bases from V and 2 bases from J; bases unmatched to any gene: 2. This CDR3 spans 15 amino acids. Per germline, CDR1 SGDLS and CDR2 YYNGEE. CDR3 region: CASSVGTGYTDTQYF. The CDR3 DNA sequence: TGTGCCAGCAGCGTAGGGACAGGGTACACAGATACGCAGTATTTT.

The V call is TRBV5-6, the J call TRBJ2-7; possible D gene TRBD1, 6 bases. The CDR3 extends over 13 amino acids. V shed 5 bases and J shed 5 bases, with 14 bases lying between them. Germline V gives CDR1 SGHDT, CDR2 YYEEEE. The CDR3 DNA reads TGTGCCAGCAGTTTTGGCAGGGGTCACGAGCAGTACTTC. Its translation is CASSFGRGHEQYF.

This chain joins TRBV5-4 and TRBJ2-5; 7 bases agree with TRBD1. This CDR3 is built from 14 residues. Per the germline V gene, CDR1 is SGHNT and CDR2 is YYREEE (reference sequence). V shed 4 bases, J shed 1 base, and the junction held 4 bases outside the gene matches. The CDR3: CASSPGQSQETQYF. The CDR3 region has the DNA TGTGCCAGCAGCCCGGGACAGTCCCAAGAGACCCAGTACTTC. The full variable domain, its missing parts supplied by reference TRBV5-4 and TRBJ2-5, is ETGVTQSPTHLIKTRGQQVTLRCSSQSGHNTVSWYQQALGQGPQFIFQYYREEENGRGNFPPRFSGLQFPNYSSELNVNALELDDSALYLCASSPGQSQETQYFGPGTRLLVL.

This clone was seen only once. The chain is built from TRBV4-2 and TRBJ2-2; D might be TRBD2 (5 bases). V was cut by 0 bases and J by 7 bases, with 6 bases left in between. Germline V gene sequence: CDR1 LGHNA, CDR2 YNFKEQ. This CDR3 spans 13 amino acids. CDR3: CASSQDEGGELFF. The CDR3 bases are TGTGCCAGCAGCCAAGACGAGGGCGGGGAGCTGTTTTTT.

The chain carries TRBV6-5 and TRBJ2-3; D is unclear. The germline V gene has CDR1 MNHEY and CDR2 SVGAGI. Deletions cut 2 bases from V and 3 bases from J, with 6 bases between. The CDR3 length is 13 residues. The CDR3 coding sequence is TGTGCCAGCAGTTACGTCGGGACAGATACGCAGTATTTT. Its protein is CASSYVGTDTQYF.

The chain is built from TRBV6-5 and TRBJ2-7; tentative D call: TRBD2 (7 bases). V was pared by 7 bases and J by 4 bases, with 14 bases between. The germline CDR1 and CDR2 sequences are MNHEY and SVGAGI. The CDR3 length is 13 residues. The CDR3 reads CASTAGAWYEQYF. The CDR3 region has the DNA TGTGCCAGCACGGCGGGGGCATGGTACGAGCAGTACTTC.

This clone is a singleton in its sample. The gene calls are TRBV7-2 and TRBJ2-1; the D gene is possibly TRBD1 (6 bases). Trimming removed 1 base from V and 13 bases from J, with 11 bases in between. The germline V gene has CDR1 SGHTA and CDR2 FQGNSA. CDR3 size: 12 residues. The CDR3: CASSLGGDTQFF. The CDR3 DNA is TGTGCCAGCAGCTTAGGAGGGGACACCCAGTTCTTC.

This rearrangement joins TRBV5-1 to TRBJ2-1; 7 bases are shared with TRBD2. Germline V gene data show CDR1 as SGHRS and CDR2 as YFSETQ. The CDR3 extends over 17 amino acids. J lost 6 bases, V lost 0 bases, and 12 bases had no gene match. CDR3 coding DNA: TGCGCCAGCAGCTTGGGAGCTGGGGGAGGGTCGGGCAATGAGCAGTTCTTC. Its protein product is CASSLGAGGGSGNEQFF.

CDR3 sequence (DNA): TGTGCCAGCGCCCTGCTTGGGAGGGGGCAGTTCTTC. It is translated as CASALLGRGQFF. The chain links TRBV6-5 to TRBJ2-1; 7 nucleotides match TRBD2. Germline CDR1 and CDR2: MNHEY and SVGAGI. This CDR3 spans 12 amino acids. The V and J ends lost 8 bases and 12 bases, in that order; junction bases with no gene match: 10.

This chain uses TRBV10-3 with TRBJ1-5; no clear D gene. This CDR3 is built from 15 residues. Germline CDR1 reads ENHRY; CDR2 reads SYGVKD. The V end was cut by 4 bases, the J end by 0 bases, with 10 bases between. DNA of the CDR3: TGTGCCATCAGTGGAGGGCAGGTTAGCAATCAGCCCCAGCATTTT. This translates into CAISGGQVSNQPQHF.